One and the same sample provided the 27 T cell receptor beta chains below, sequenced in a study of technical replicates of blood from a handful of donors. Sequenced by immunoSEQ multiplex PCR; TCRdb stores in-frame clones only, minus some. The sample includes 60,000 to 75,000 clones, around 97% of them seen just once. Sequencing was performed on T cells isolated from PBMCs. The receptors were gathered from a human donor in good health.

As to this clone: The same CDR3 also results from other DNA sequences found in this sample. This chain joins TRBV5-4 and TRBJ2-1; D uncertain. The CDR3 consists of 14 residues. The V and J ends lost 3 bases and 0 bases respectively, with 7 bases between them. CDR1 is SGHNT, CDR2 YYREEE, per germline (reference sequence). DNA of the CDR3: TGTGCCAGCAGCTCTTCGGGCTCCTACAATGAGCAGTTCTTC. It encodes CASSSSGSYNEQFF.

The genes are TRBV30 and TRBJ2-7; D might be TRBD2 (6 bases). Trimming removed 0 bases from V and 5 bases from J, with 17 bases in between. The length of the CDR3 is 15 residues. CDR1 GTSNPN and CDR2 SVGIG come from the germline V gene (reference sequence). The CDR3 is CAWSVLAREVNEQYF. The CDR3 DNA sequence: TGTGCCTGGAGTGTACTTGCGAGGGAGGTAAACGAGCAGTACTTC.

V is TRBV14 and J is TRBJ2-7; D is unclear. Germline V lookup: CDR1 SGHDN, CDR2 FVKESK. V was cut by 3 bases and J by 5 bases, with 8 bases left in between. The CDR3 is 12 amino acids. The CDR3 DNA reads TGTGCCAGCAGCCAGCGACGGGACGAGCAGTACTTC. Its translation: CASSQRRDEQYF.

This chain links TRBV19 with TRBJ1-1; no clear D. V was trimmed by 3 bases and J by 8 bases, leaving 10 bases between them. This CDR3 is 12 amino acids long. Germline V lookup: CDR1 LNHDA, CDR2 SQIVND (reference sequence). Here the CDR3 reads CASSIRGFEAFF. The DNA for the CDR3 is TGTGCCAGTAGTATTCGGGGATTCGAAGCTTTCTTT.

J is TRBJ1-4 and V is TRBV18, with 8 bases fitting TRBD1. CDR3 size: 15 residues. The germline CDR1 and CDR2 sequences are KGHSH and LQKENI. The V and J ends lost 3 bases and 7 bases, in that order; junction bases with no gene match: 7. CDR3 amino acids: CASSPFDRGPEKLFF. The CDR3 DNA is TGTGCCAGCTCACCGTTCGACAGGGGCCCTGAAAAACTGTTTTTT.

The chain recombines TRBV6-1 with TRBJ1-5; TRBD1 is a possible D gene (5 bases). The germline V and J ends were trimmed by 3 bases and 6 bases, with 12 bases remaining between them. Germline V gene data show CDR1 as MNHNS and CDR2 as SASEGT. The CDR3 length is 14 residues. The CDR3 here is CASSEVQGGQPQHF. DNA of the CDR3: TGTGCCAGCAGTGAGGTTCAGGGAGGTCAGCCCCAGCATTTT.

The chain recombines TRBV5-8 with TRBJ1-1, with D possibly matching TRBD1 (5 bases). The V end was cut by 6 bases, the J end by 6 bases, with 18 bases between. This CDR3 has 14 amino acids. Germline assignment: CDR1 SGHTS and CDR2 YDEGEE. This CDR3 reads CASIRSPGGAEAFF. The CDR3 bases are TGTGCCAGCATCAGAAGCCCCGGAGGGGCTGAAGCTTTCTTT. The whole variable domain, remainder taken from reference TRBV5-8 and TRBJ1-1, is EAGVTQSPTHLIKTRGQQATLRCSPISGHTSVYWYQQALGLGLQFLLWYDEGEERNRGNFPPRFSGRQFPNYSSELNVNALELEDSALYLCASIRSPGGAEAFFGQGTRLTVV.

The genes are TRBV2 and TRBJ1-2, with D maybe TRBD1 (6 bases). The germline gives CDR1 SNHLY, CDR2 FYNNEI. The germline V and J ends were trimmed by 4 bases and 7 bases, with 13 bases remaining between them. CDR3 length: 13 amino acids. The CDR3 bases are TGTGCCAGCAGTGTTTACAGGGTGGGTGGCTACACCTTC. It translates to CASSVYRVGGYTF.

The V and J genes are TRBV6-5 and TRBJ1-1, with 7 bases fitting TRBD1. After removal of 9 bases from V and 1 base from J, the junction contained 11 bases not matched to a gene. The CDR3 spans 15 residues. CDR1 is MNHEY and CDR2 is SVGAGI in the germline V gene. CDR3 DNA sequence: TGTGCCAGTCTTCCCGCACAGGGGCGGAACACTGAAGCTTTCTTT. Translation: CASLPAQGRNTEAFF.

The chain couples TRBV12-2 to TRBJ2-3; no check of the table's D call, TRBD2, against the DNA was made. TRBV12-2 is listed as a pseudogene. The CDR3 consists of 16 residues. CDR3 loop: CASRLDGELDTDTQYF. The DNA of the CDR3 is TGTGCAAGTCGCTTAGACGGGGAGTTAGATACAGATACGCAGTATTTT.

This clone was recorded once. The gene calls are TRBV27 and TRBJ1-1; D is unresolved. Trimming took off 3 bases at V and 1 base at J, with 6 bases between the two ends. CDR3 length: 13 residues. Germline loops: CDR1 MNHEY, CDR2 SMNVEV (reference sequence). The DNA of the CDR3 is TGTGCCAGCAGTTTCAGTCCGAACACTGAAGCTTTCTTT. Encoded protein: CASSFSPNTEAFF.

The J gene is TRBJ1-1, the V gene TRBV6-1, with D uncertain. Per germline, CDR1 MNHNS and CDR2 SASEGT. Trimming removed 8 bases from V and 5 bases from J, with 15 bases in between. The CDR3 extends over 13 amino acids. The CDR3 bases are TGTGCCAGCCTCGACATGGGTGAGACTGAAGCTTTCTTT. It yields the protein CASLDMGETEAFF.

V usage is TRBV5-1 and J usage is TRBJ2-1; TRBD2 aligns across 8 bases. CDR1 and CDR2 from the germline V gene are SGHRS and YFSETQ. The V and J ends lost 3 bases and 7 bases, in that order; junction bases with no gene match: 6. This CDR3 has 14 residues. The CDR3 DNA sequence: TGCGCCAGCAGCTCCCGGACTAGCCCTAATGAGCAGTTCTTC. Translation: CASSSRTSPNEQFF.

The rearrangement joins TRBV6-5 to TRBJ1-2; D uncertain. Per the germline V gene, CDR1 is MNHEY and CDR2 is SVGAGI. The germline V and J ends were trimmed by 7 bases and 4 bases, with 4 bases remaining between them. The CDR3 runs 10 residues. The DNA for the CDR3 is TGTGCCAGCACTACCTATGGCTACACCTTC. It is translated as CASTTYGYTF.

The J gene is TRBJ2-3, the V gene TRBV5-4; TRBD2 aligns across 8 bases. This CDR3 region has 16 residues. After removal of 3 bases from V and 5 bases from J, the junction contained 11 bases not matched to a gene. Germline lookup yields CDR1 SGHNT and CDR2 YYREEE (reference sequence). The CDR3 is CASSSRLGLAEDTQYF. The CDR3 region has the DNA TGTGCCAGCAGCTCCCGACTAGGACTAGCTGAAGATACGCAGTATTTT.

The chain recombines TRBV4-1 with TRBJ2-2, with TRBD1 matching 8 bases. The germline V gene encodes CDR1 MGHRA and CDR2 YSYEKL. The CDR3 extends over 18 amino acids. V was clipped by 4 bases and J by 2 bases; unmatched bases: 12. The CDR3 protein is CASSPEVGRGLNTGELFF. CDR3 DNA: TGCGCCAGCAGCCCCGAAGTGGGCAGGGGGCTAAACACCGGGGAGCTGTTTTTT.

This clone came up once. This CDR3 is CASSGKRGETQYF. CDR3 coding DNA: TGTGCCAGCAGTGGAAAAAGGGGAGAGACCCAGTACTTC. The V and J genes are TRBV2 and TRBJ2-5, with D possibly TRBD1 on 5 matching bases. The CDR3 has 13 amino acids. CDR1 and CDR2 (germline): SNHLY, FYNNEI. V lost 4 bases and J 4 bases, leaving 10 bases between the germline ends.

The chain uses TRBV7-8 and TRBJ2-1, with TRBD2 identical over 8 bases. The CDR3 length is 16 residues. CDR1 and CDR2 (germline): SGHVS, FQNEAQ. V lost 0 bases to trimming and J lost 4 bases; unmatched junction nucleotides: 5. CDR3 sequence: CASSLALSGSYNEQFF. CDR3 nucleotides: TGTGCCAGCAGCTTAGCGCTCAGCGGGAGTTACAATGAGCAGTTCTTC.

This rearrangement joins TRBV7-2 to TRBJ2-7; a possible D gene is TRBD2 (7 bases). The CDR3 contains 14 residues. Between the trimmed V and J ends, which lost 4 bases and 2 bases, there was a span of 12 bases. Germline values: CDR1 SGHTA, CDR2 FQGNSA. CDR3 sequence: CASSWGGVTYEQYF. CDR3 in DNA: TGTGCCAGCAGCTGGGGGGGCGTCACCTACGAGCAGTACTTC.

The rearrangement links TRBV6-4 to TRBJ2-7; 9 bases fit TRBD2. The CDR3 contains 14 residues. Germline CDR1 and CDR2: MRHNA and SNTAGT. The trim removed 2 bases at V and 2 bases at J, leaving 1 base unmatched. The CDR3 region has the DNA TGTGCCAGCAGTGACGTAGCGGGAGCCTACGAGCAGTACTTC. Encoded protein: CASSDVAGAYEQYF.

The CDR3 reads CAISESWTSGRKNIQYF. DNA for the CDR3: TGTGCCATCAGTGAGTCCTGGACTAGCGGGAGAAAAAACATTCAGTACTTC. The chain is built from TRBV10-3 and TRBJ2-4; 13 bases agree with TRBD2. The CDR3 is made up of 17 amino acids. The V gene's germline CDR1 is ENHRY and CDR2 SYGVKD. Losses at the gene ends were 0 bases for V and 4 bases for J; bases not matched to a gene: 3.

This clone is a singleton in its sample. The chain joins TRBV4-1 to TRBJ2-5; a possible D gene is TRBD2 (6 bases). V lost 1 base and J 1 base, leaving 16 bases between the germline ends. CDR1 and CDR2 from the germline V gene are MGHRA and YSYEKL. The CDR3 contains 17 residues. CDR3 sequence reads: CASSQGDFRDLQETQYF. The CDR3 DNA sequence: TGCGCCAGCAGCCAAGGGGACTTTCGGGATCTCCAAGAGACCCAGTACTTC.

The chain carries TRBV29-1 and TRBJ1-1, with 7 bases that match TRBD1. The trim removed 5 bases at V and 5 bases at J, leaving 5 bases unmatched. The CDR3 has 12 amino acids. Germline loops: CDR1 SQVTM, CDR2 ANQGSEA. The CDR3 region is CSVHAGGTEAFF. CDR3 nucleotides: TGCAGCGTTCACGCAGGGGGGACTGAAGCTTTCTTT.

The chain employs TRBV7-9 and TRBJ1-2; D perhaps matches TRBD1 (6 bases). Trimming stripped 5 bases from V and 0 bases from J, with 10 bases between. The CDR3 runs to 14 residues. CDR1 is SEHNR and CDR2 is FQNEAQ in the germline V gene (reference sequence). CDR3 bases: TGTGCCAGCAGCCACAGGGAAACTAACTATGGCTACACCTTC. Translating it yields CASSHRETNYGYTF.

The chain recombines TRBV27 with TRBJ2-2; D ambiguous. Per germline, CDR1 MNHEY and CDR2 SMNVEV (reference sequence). The length of the CDR3 is 13 residues. V was shortened by 8 bases and J by 3 bases, with 10 bases between the two germline ends. The CDR3 is CASSRSDTGELFF. For the CDR3, the DNA is TGTGCCAGCTCCCGGTCCGACACCGGGGAGCTGTTTTTT.

J is TRBJ2-7 and V is TRBV13, with D tentatively TRBD2 (5 bases). Trimming removed 2 bases from V and 12 bases from J, with 11 bases in between. The CDR3 spans 11 residues. Germline assignment: CDR1 PRHDT and CDR2 FYEKMQ (reference sequence). In DNA form, the CDR3 reads TGTGCCAGCAGCTTATTTGGGAGAGTGTACTTC. Translation: CASSLFGRVYF.

CDR3 bases: TGTGCCAGCAGCTTAATCTTTAGTTCCTACGAGCAGTACTTC. It encodes CASSLIFSSYEQYF. This chain uses TRBV7-2 with TRBJ2-7; the D is unclear. The CDR3 runs 14 residues. From germline, CDR1 is SGHTA and CDR2 FQGNSA. Trimming took 2 bases from V and 1 from J, leaving 9 bases between them.